One and the same sample provided the 7 T cell receptor beta chains below, sequenced in a study of cytomegalovirus exposure and HLA in healthy donors. The PCR made use of 60 Vbeta and 13 Jbeta primers. Some clones are missing from TCRdb's copy, which holds only in-frame ones; the method was immunoSEQ multiplex PCR. The sample shows 130,000 or so clones, around 78% of them seen only once. Sequenced sample: PBMCs. Every receptor here comes from a female donor in good health and CMV-seropositive.

This chain connects TRBV11-2 to TRBJ2-3; 13 bases match TRBD2. V was pared by 1 base and J by 6 bases, with 7 bases of the junction left unmatched. The CDR3 loop spans 17 amino acids. Germline V gives CDR1 SGHAT, CDR2 FQNNGV. The CDR3 region is CASSLGGTSGVGDTQYF. The CDR3 DNA sequence: TGTGCCAGCAGCTTAGGCGGGACTAGCGGGGTAGGCGATACGCAGTATTTT.

This clone has just a few counts. The chain couples TRBV5-1 to TRBJ1-6; tentative D call: TRBD1 (5 bases). This CDR3 spans 13 amino acids. Per the germline V gene, CDR1 is SGHRS and CDR2 is YFSETQ. Trimming took off 0 bases at V and 15 bases at J, with 13 bases between the two ends. This chain's CDR3 is CASSLEKGFHLHF. CDR3 sequence (DNA): TGCGCCAGCAGCTTGGAGAAGGGGTTCCACCTCCACTTT.

The genes are TRBV11-2 and TRBJ1-2; D remains ambiguous. The CDR3 has 14 amino acids. The germline V gene encodes CDR1 SGHAT and CDR2 FQNNGV. Trimming shortened V by 5 bases and J by 0 bases, and 10 bases separated the two germline ends. The CDR3 DNA follows: TGTGCCAGCAGCCCAGGCCCCGCTAACTATGGCTACACCTTC. It translates to CASSPGPANYGYTF.

The V call is TRBV11-2, the J call TRBJ1-1; D is perhaps TRBD1 (6 bases). The CDR3 is 16 amino acids. V was shortened by 0 bases and J by 0 bases, with 11 bases between the two germline ends. Germline CDR1 SGHAT, CDR2 FQNNGV. The chain's CDR3 is CASSLEQGPMNTEAFF. The DNA of the CDR3 is TGTGCCAGCAGCTTAGAACAGGGCCCTATGAACACTGAAGCTTTCTTT. The variable domain in full, with the rest retrieved from reference TRBV11-2 and TRBJ1-1, is EAGVAQSPRYKIIEKRQSVAFWCNPISGHATLYWYQQILGQGPKLLIQFQNNGVVDDSQLPKDRFSAERLKGVDSTLKIQPAKLEDSAVYLCASSLEQGPMNTEAFFGQGTRLTVV.

The chain recombines TRBV19 with TRBJ2-3; 13 bases map to TRBD2. Germline V gene sequence: CDR1 LNHDA, CDR2 SQIVND (reference sequence). The ends lost 3 bases at V and 7 bases at J; junction bases unmatched: 10. The CDR3 spans 17 residues. CDR3 loop: CASSIIPGTSGKNTQYF. The DNA of the CDR3 is TGTGCCAGTAGTATTATCCCCGGGACTAGCGGGAAGAATACGCAGTATTTT.

The rearrangement uses TRBV13 and TRBJ2-5; 7 bases align to TRBD2. The CDR3 loop spans 15 amino acids. The germline V gene encodes CDR1 PRHDT and CDR2 FYEKMQ (reference sequence). Trimming cost V 6 bases and J 1 base; bases outside gene matches: 8. The CDR3 nucleotides are TGTGCCAGCAGAGCGGGCGGGAGTATCCAAGAGACCCAGTACTTC. It is translated as CASRAGGSIQETQYF. Variable domain in full (rest from reference TRBV13 and TRBJ2-5): AAGVIQSPRHLIKEKRETATLKCYPIPRHDTVYWYQQGPGQDPQFLISFYEKMQSDKGSIPDRFSAQQFSDYHSELNMSSLELGDSALYFCASRAGGSIQETQYFGPGTRLLVL.

The chain couples TRBV7-8 to TRBJ2-7; D is possibly TRBD2 (5 bases). Between the trimmed V and J ends, which lost 1 base and 6 bases, there was a span of 7 bases. Germline lookup yields CDR1 SGHVS and CDR2 FQNEAQ. CDR3 length: 12 residues. The CDR3 nucleotides read TGTGCCAGCAGCTTAGGAGGAGGCGAGCAGTACTTC. Protein product: CASSLGGGEQYF. Together with reference TRBV7-8 and TRBJ2-7, the CDR3 gives the full variable domain: GAGVSQSPRYKVAKRGQDVALRCDPISGHVSLFWYQQALGQGPEFLTYFQNEAQLDKSGLPSDRFFAERPEGSVSTLKIQRTQQEDSAVYLCASSLGGGEQYFGPGTRLTVT.